The clone carrying this TCR beta chain was counted between two and nine times. What it binds is not known. The CDR3 has 17 residues. The V end lost 5 bases, the J end lost 0 bases, and 15 bases lay between the germline ends. The germline V gene encodes CDR1 SGHRS and CDR2 YFSETQ. Through a sample-barcoded 5' primer and a J-beta primer mix, a second PCR was run for about 7 to 12 cycles. The template-switch adaptor, which had 12 random nucleotides, put a tag on each cDNA molecule. TCRdb re-called the 5' RACE reads with MiXCR, one entry per CDR3 protein. The sample holds around 1.5 million distinct CDR3 sequences, 30% to 35% seen once. The record originates from a study of blood T cells in healthy people across ages. Study outcomes and limitations: Older age went with lower TCR beta diversity per million T cells, in a roughly linear way.

Individuals who donated were healthy Caucasians from Russia aged roughly 6 to 90. This sequence joins TRBV5-1 and TRBJ2-6; weak D call: TRBD1 (6 bases). Sequenced sample: blood. This TCR came from a woman aged 25 to 39 in good health. Here the CDR3 reads CASRDGQPISGANVLTF. The DNA of the CDR3 is TGCGCCAGCAGGGACGGACAGCCGATCTCTGGGGCCAACGTCCTGACTTTC.